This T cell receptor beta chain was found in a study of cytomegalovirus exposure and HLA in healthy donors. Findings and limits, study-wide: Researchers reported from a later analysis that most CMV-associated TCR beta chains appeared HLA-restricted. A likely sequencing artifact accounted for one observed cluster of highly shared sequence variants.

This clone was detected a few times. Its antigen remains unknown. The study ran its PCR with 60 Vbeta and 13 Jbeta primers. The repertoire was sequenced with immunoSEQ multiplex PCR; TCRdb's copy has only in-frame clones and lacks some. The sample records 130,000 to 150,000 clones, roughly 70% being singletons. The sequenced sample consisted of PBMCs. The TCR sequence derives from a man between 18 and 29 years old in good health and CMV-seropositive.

In DNA form, the CDR3 reads TGTGCCTGGAGTGTACTAGCCTCTTACAATGAGCAGTTCTTC. It yields the protein CAWSVLASYNEQFF. The rearrangement joins TRBV30 to TRBJ2-1; tentative D call: TRBD2 (6 bases). The germline V and J ends were trimmed by 0 bases and 4 bases, with 10 bases remaining between them. The V gene's germline CDR1 is GTSNPN and CDR2 SVGIG (reference sequence). The length of the CDR3 is 14 residues.